Shown below are 18 T cell receptor beta chains from a single sample sequenced in a study of blood T cell repertoires in COVID-19. Some clones are missing from TCRdb's copy, which holds only in-frame ones; the method was immunoSEQ multiplex PCR. The table includes around 100,000 clones, about 90% detected once. Material: peripheral blood. All receptors come from a man aged 25-40 years in a cohort sampled during active COVID-19.

Here the CDR3 reads CAWRGGGRTRPNYGYTF. CDR3 DNA sequence: TGTGCCTGGAGGGGAGGTGGCAGGACAAGACCTAACTATGGCTACACCTTC. This sequence joins TRBV30 and TRBJ1-2, with a possible D match to TRBD1 (5 bases). Germline V CDR1 and CDR2: GTSNPN, SVGIG (reference sequence). Trimming removed 3 bases at V and 0 bases at J, with 20 bases between. CDR3 length equals 17 residues.

The J gene is TRBJ1-3, the V gene TRBV6-5, with unresolved D. CDR3 size: 14 residues. V was pared by 8 bases and J by 0 bases, with 11 bases between. Germline V gives CDR1 MNHEY, CDR2 SVGAGI. The CDR3 reads CASLEGFSGNTIYF. As DNA, the CDR3 is TGTGCCAGCCTGGAGGGTTTCTCTGGAAACACCATATATTTT.

J is TRBJ1-1 and V is TRBV5-1; 7 nucleotides align to TRBD1. Germline loops: CDR1 SGHRS, CDR2 YFSETQ. CDR3 length: 14 residues. Trimming cost V 4 bases and J 10 bases; bases outside gene matches: 13. The CDR3: CASSGAGTVKGAFF. In nucleotides, the CDR3 is TGCGCCAGCAGCGGAGCCGGGACAGTCAAAGGAGCTTTCTTT.

The chain employs TRBV3-1 (or the pseudogene TRBV3-2) and TRBJ2-1; TRBD2 aligns across 11 bases. The V gene's germline CDR1 is LGHDT and CDR2 YNNKEL (reference sequence). The CDR3 spans 18 residues. Trimming took 0 bases from V and 5 from J; bases not matched to a gene: 9. The CDR3 here is CASSQEGLTSGDDNEQFF. DNA of the CDR3: TGTGCCAGCAGCCAAGAAGGATTGACTAGCGGGGATGACAATGAGCAGTTCTTC.

The chain employs TRBV6-5 and TRBJ1-3; 7 bases are shared with TRBD1. This CDR3 is built from 16 residues. CDR1 is MNHEY and CDR2 is SVGAGI in the germline V gene. Germline trimming cut 2 bases from V and 4 bases from J; bases unmatched to any gene: 8. The CDR3 nucleotides are TGTGCCAGCAGTTACGCTTCCGACAGGGTCGGAAACACCATATATTTT. This translates into CASSYASDRVGNTIYF.

The gene calls are TRBV3-1 (or the pseudogene TRBV3-2) and TRBJ1-1; D possibly corresponds to TRBD1 (5 bases). CDR3 size: 14 residues. With 5 bases removed from V and 2 bases from J, the gap between germline ends came to 12 bases. Germline lookup yields CDR1 LGHDT and CDR2 YNNKEL (reference sequence). The CDR3 protein is CASSALDRNTEAFF. The CDR3 nucleotides read TGTGCCAGCAGCGCTCTTGACAGAAACACTGAAGCTTTCTTT.

V and J are TRBV19 and TRBJ1-1; D perhaps matches TRBD1 (6 bases). The CDR3 loop spans 13 amino acids. Trimming removed 3 bases at V and 8 bases at J, with 13 bases between. CDR1 and CDR2 from the germline V gene are LNHDA and SQIVND (reference sequence). CDR3 residues: CASSMLGASEAFF. The DNA for the CDR3 is TGTGCCAGTAGTATGTTGGGGGCTTCGGAAGCTTTCTTT. The variable domain in full, completed from reference TRBV19 and TRBJ1-1, reads DGGITQSPKYLFRKEGQNVTLSCEQNLNHDAMYWYRQDPGQGLRLIYYSQIVNDFQKGDIAEGYSVSREKKESFPLTVTSAQKNPTAFYLCASSMLGASEAFFGQGTRLTVV.

J is TRBJ2-1 and V is TRBV3-1 (or the pseudogene TRBV3-2), with a possible D match to TRBD1 (6 bases). Deletions cut 3 bases from V and 7 bases from J, with 16 bases between. The V gene's germline CDR1 is LGHDT and CDR2 YNNKEL (reference sequence). This CDR3 contains 15 residues. The CDR3 region is CASSQGQGYGNEQFF. In DNA, the CDR3 is TGTGCCAGCAGCCAGGGCCAGGGGTATGGTAATGAGCAGTTCTTC.

The V gene is TRBV28, the J gene TRBJ2-2; unclear D gene. This CDR3 contains 15 residues. V shed 6 bases and J shed 5 bases, with 16 bases lying between them. CDR1 and CDR2 from the germline V gene are MDHEN and SYDVKM. CDR3 protein: CASRPLAVVTGELFF. CDR3 DNA: TGTGCCAGCAGACCTCTGGCGGTAGTGACCGGGGAGCTGTTTTTT.

The chain employs TRBV9 and TRBJ1-1; possibly TRBD1 for D (6 bases). Germline V gene lookup returns CDR1 SGDLS and CDR2 YYNGEE. This CDR3 contains 14 residues. V gave up 4 bases and J gave up 4 bases, with 14 bases separating them. DNA of the CDR3: TGTGCCAGCAGCTCGGACAGCTTTGGCACTGAAGCTTTCTTT. Its protein is CASSSDSFGTEAFF.

J is TRBJ2-1 and V is TRBV7-2, with D perhaps matching TRBD2 (6 bases). Germline CDR1 and CDR2: SGHTA and FQGNSA. The length of the CDR3 is 18 residues. The germline V and J ends were trimmed by 1 base and 0 bases, with 16 bases remaining between them. The CDR3 spells CASSLGPPGLSSYNEQFF. The CDR3 DNA reads TGTGCCAGCAGCTTAGGTCCCCCGGGACTCAGCTCCTACAATGAGCAGTTCTTC.

The rearrangement links TRBV24-1 to TRBJ2-1, with unresolved D. CDR1 is KGHDR and CDR2 is SFDVKD in the germline V gene. V gave up 4 bases and J gave up 7 bases, with 10 bases separating them. This CDR3 has 13 residues. CDR3 bases: TGTGCCACCAGTGAGCCCGGTGTGAATGAGCAGTTCTTC. Translating gives CATSEPGVNEQFF.

This chain connects TRBV3-1 (or the pseudogene TRBV3-2) to TRBJ1-3; D not certain. Trimming shortened V by 0 bases and J by 0 bases, and 6 bases separated the two germline ends. The germline V gene has CDR1 LGHDT and CDR2 YNNKEL (reference sequence). The CDR3 covers 15 residues. The CDR3 region has the DNA TGTGCCAGCAGCCAAGACAGACTCTCTGGAAACACCATATATTTT. Protein product: CASSQDRLSGNTIYF.

The chain employs TRBV30 and TRBJ1-2; D is uncertain. The CDR3 is made up of 13 amino acids. V lost 2 bases and J 2 bases, leaving 9 bases between the germline ends. Germline V gene data show CDR1 as GTSNPN and CDR2 as SVGIG (reference sequence). CDR3 nucleotides: TGTGCCTGGAGTCAAACTCTGAACTATGGCTACACCTTC. As protein: CAWSQTLNYGYTF.

The chain combines TRBV18 with TRBJ1-5, with unresolved D. This CDR3 contains 16 residues. Germline V gives CDR1 KGHSH, CDR2 LQKENI. Trimming pared 2 bases from V and 1 base from J, leaving 12 bases between. This chain's CDR3 is CASSPEVSASNQPQHF. Here the CDR3 DNA reads TGTGCCAGCTCACCAGAGGTTTCAGCGAGCAATCAGCCCCAGCATTTT.

The chain has TRBV12-3 or TRBV12-4 and TRBJ1-5, with D tentatively TRBD1 (5 bases). V lost 3 bases to trimming and J lost 3 bases, with 6 bases between them. This CDR3 comprises 13 residues. The CDR3 DNA reads as TGTGCCAGCAGTTTCAGGGACAATCAGCCCCAGCATTTT. Its translation: CASSFRDNQPQHF.

This clone was detected only once. The J gene is TRBJ2-3, the V gene TRBV10-3, with a tentative D call TRBD2 (6 bases). This CDR3 spans 13 amino acids. Germline CDR1 reads ENHRY; CDR2 reads SYGVKD. Trimming pared 4 bases from V and 6 bases from J, leaving 11 bases between. This CDR3 is CAISGGEADTQYF. The CDR3 DNA sequence: TGTGCCATCAGTGGAGGGGAGGCGGATACGCAGTATTTT.

This clone was counted once. The chain is built from TRBV30 and TRBJ2-5, with 7 bases aligning to TRBD1. The ends lost 5 bases at V and 2 bases at J; junction bases unmatched: 14. This CDR3 comprises 16 residues. Germline CDR1 reads GTSNPN; CDR2 reads SVGIG (reference sequence). The CDR3 is CAWGRQTGSRQETQYF. In nucleotides, the CDR3 is TGTGCCTGGGGGAGACAGACAGGGTCTCGACAAGAGACCCAGTACTTC.